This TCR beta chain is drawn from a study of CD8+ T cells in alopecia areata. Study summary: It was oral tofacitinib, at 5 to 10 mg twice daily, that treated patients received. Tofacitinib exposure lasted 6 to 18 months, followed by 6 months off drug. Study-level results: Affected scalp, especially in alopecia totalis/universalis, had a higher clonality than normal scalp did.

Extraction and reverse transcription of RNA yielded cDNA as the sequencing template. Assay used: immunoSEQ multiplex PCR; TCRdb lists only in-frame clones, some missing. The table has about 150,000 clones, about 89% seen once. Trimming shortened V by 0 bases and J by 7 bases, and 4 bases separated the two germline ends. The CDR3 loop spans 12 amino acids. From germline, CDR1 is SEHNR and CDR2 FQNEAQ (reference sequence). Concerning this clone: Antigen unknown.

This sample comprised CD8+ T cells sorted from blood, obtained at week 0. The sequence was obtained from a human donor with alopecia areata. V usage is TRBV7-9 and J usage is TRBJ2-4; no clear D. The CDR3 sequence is CASSLAGNIQYF. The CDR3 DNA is TGTGCCAGCAGCTTAGCCGGGAACATTCAGTACTTC.